The clone carrying this T cell receptor (beta chain) was counted a few times. The antigen is not known. Expressed TCRB transcripts were sequenced because the entire RNA isolate underwent reverse transcription. Libraries were prepared by immunoSEQ multiplex PCR; TCRdb keeps only in-frame clonotypes and omits some of them. The sample lists fewer than 350,000 clones, approximately 15% occurring once. The data derive from a study of beta chain features in type 1 diabetes. The CDR3 spans 14 residues. The germline V gene encodes CDR1 SQVTM and CDR2 ANQGSEA. With 6 bases clipped from V and 0 bases from J, the junction kept 2 bases outside the gene matches. Study findings and constraints: For patients, the naive, central memory and Treg TCRB repertoires appeared more alike than for healthy donors. Moderately but significantly shorter TCRB CDR3s were found in Type 1 diabetes patients in all four CD4+ subsets. The analysis here could not establish whether HLA type shapes TCRB rearrangement.

The sequenced sample was naive CD4+ T cells from blood. The chain carries TRBV29-1 and TRBJ2-1; 10 bases match TRBD2. The sequence was collected from a man aged 18 to 30 with type 1 diabetes. The CDR3 DNA is TGCAGCGTGTCTAGCGGGAGCTCCTACAATGAGCAGTTCTTC. It specifies CSVSSGSSYNEQFF.